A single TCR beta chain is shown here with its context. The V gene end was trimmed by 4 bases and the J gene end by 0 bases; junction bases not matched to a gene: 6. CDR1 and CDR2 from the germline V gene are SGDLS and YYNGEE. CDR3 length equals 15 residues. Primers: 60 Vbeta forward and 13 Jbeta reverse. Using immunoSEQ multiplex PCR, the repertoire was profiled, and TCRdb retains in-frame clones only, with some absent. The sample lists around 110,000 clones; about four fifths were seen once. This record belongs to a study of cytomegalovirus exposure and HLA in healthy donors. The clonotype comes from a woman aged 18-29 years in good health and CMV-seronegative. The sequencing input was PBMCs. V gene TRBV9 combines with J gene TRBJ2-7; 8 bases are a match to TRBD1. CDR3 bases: TGTGCCAGCAGCACACGGACAGGGCTCTCCTACGAGCAGTACTTC. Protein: CASSTRTGLSYEQYF.